A few counts support the clone carrying this TCR beta chain. Graft tissue was processed to release intraepithelial and lamina propria lymphocytes. Method: immunoSEQ multiplex PCR; TCRdb's copy keeps in-frame clones and lacks some. The sample shows over 7,500 clones, 60% to 80% of them seen only once. This entry is derived from a study of graft-versus-host responses after intestinal transplantation. There are 13 residues in the CDR3. V was clipped by 4 bases and J by 0 bases, with 9 bases between them. The V gene's germline CDR1 is SQVTM and CDR2 ANQGSEA. This chain links TRBV29-1 with TRBJ1-1; the D is unclear. The receptor's source is a human patient who received an intestinal transplant, so some T cells may come from the graft donor. Sequencing used ileum tissue, obtained 450 to 480 days after transplant. In nucleotides, the CDR3 is TGCAGCGTTGTGGGTAGCGTGAACACTGAAGCTTTCTTT. Translation gives CSVVGSVNTEAFF. The variable domain in full, with the rest retrieved from reference TRBV29-1 and TRBJ1-1, is SAVISQKPSRDICQRGTSLTIQCQVDSQVTMMFWYRQQPGQSLTLIATANQGSEATYESGFVIDKFPISRPNLTFSTLTVSNMSPEDSSIYLCSVVGSVNTEAFFGQGTRLTVV.